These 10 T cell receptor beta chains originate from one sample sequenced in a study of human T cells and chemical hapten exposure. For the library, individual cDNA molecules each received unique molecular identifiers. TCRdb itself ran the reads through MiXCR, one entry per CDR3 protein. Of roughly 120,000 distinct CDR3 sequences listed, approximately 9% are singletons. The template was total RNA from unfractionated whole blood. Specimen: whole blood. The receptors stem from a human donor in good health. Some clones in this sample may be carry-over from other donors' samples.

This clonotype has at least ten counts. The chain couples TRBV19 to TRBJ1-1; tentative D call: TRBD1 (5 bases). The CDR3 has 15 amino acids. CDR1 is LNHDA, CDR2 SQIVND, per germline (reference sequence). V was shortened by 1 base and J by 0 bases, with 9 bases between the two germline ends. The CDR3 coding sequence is TGTGCCAGTAGTATAGGGGGCGGTATGAACACTGAAGCTTTCTTT. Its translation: CASSIGGGMNTEAFF.

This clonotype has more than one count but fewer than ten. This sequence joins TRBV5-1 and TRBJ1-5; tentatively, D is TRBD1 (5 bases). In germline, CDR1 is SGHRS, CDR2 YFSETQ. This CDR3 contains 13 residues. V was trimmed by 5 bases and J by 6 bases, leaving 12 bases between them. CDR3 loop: CASRQGWGQPQHF. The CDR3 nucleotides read TGCGCCAGCAGGCAGGGCTGGGGTCAGCCCCAGCATTTT.

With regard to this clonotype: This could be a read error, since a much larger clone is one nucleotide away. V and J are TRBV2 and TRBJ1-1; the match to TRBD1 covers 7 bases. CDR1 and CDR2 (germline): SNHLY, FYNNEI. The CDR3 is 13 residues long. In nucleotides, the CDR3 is TGTGCCAGCGCAGGGACAGCTAACACTGAAGCTTTATTT. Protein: CASAGTANTEALF.

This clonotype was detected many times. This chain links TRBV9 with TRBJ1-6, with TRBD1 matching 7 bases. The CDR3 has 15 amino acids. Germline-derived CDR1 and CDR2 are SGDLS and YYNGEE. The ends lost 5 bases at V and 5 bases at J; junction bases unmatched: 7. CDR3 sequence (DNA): TGTGCCAGCAGTCCTACAGGGGACCATAATTCACCCCTCCACTTT. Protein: CASSPTGDHNSPLHF. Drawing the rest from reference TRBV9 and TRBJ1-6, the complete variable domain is DSGVTQTPKHLITATGQRVTLRCSPRSGDLSVYWYQQSLDQGLQFLIQYYNGEERAKGNILERFSAQQFPDLHSELNLSSLELGDSALYFCASSPTGDHNSPLHFGNGTRLTVT.

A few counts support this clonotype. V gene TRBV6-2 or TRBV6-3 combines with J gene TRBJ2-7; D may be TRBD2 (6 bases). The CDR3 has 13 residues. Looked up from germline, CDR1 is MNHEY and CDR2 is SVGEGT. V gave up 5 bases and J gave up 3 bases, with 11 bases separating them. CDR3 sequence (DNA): TGTGCCAGCAGTGGCGGGGCATTCTACGAGCAGTACTTC. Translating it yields CASSGGAFYEQYF.

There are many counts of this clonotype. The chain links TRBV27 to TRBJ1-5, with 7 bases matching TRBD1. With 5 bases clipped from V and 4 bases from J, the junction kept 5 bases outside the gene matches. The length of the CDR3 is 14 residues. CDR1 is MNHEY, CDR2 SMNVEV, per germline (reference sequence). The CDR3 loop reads CASSKGARNQPQHF. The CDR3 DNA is TGTGCCAGCAGTAAGGGGGCGAGGAATCAGCCCCAGCATTTT.

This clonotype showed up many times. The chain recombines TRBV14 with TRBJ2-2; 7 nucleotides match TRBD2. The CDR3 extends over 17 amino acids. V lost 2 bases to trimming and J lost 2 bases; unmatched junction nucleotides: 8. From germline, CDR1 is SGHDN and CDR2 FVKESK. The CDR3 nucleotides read TGTGCCAGCAGCCAATCCCCTAGCGGCCCTAACACCGGGGAGCTGTTTTTT. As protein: CASSQSPSGPNTGELFF.

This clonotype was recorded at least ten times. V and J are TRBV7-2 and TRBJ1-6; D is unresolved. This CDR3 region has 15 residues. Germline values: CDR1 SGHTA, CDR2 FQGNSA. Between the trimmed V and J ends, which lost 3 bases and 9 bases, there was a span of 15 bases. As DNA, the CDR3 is TGTGCCAGCAGCTTGCAGAGCGGAGGACGTTCACCCCTCCACTTT. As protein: CASSLQSGGRSPLHF.

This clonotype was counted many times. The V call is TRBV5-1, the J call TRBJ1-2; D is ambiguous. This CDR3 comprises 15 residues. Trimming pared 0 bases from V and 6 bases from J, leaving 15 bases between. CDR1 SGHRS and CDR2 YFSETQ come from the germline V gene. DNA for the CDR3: TGCGCCAGCAGCTTGGCGGGTCAGACTCAGGATGGCTACACCTTC. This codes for CASSLAGQTQDGYTF.

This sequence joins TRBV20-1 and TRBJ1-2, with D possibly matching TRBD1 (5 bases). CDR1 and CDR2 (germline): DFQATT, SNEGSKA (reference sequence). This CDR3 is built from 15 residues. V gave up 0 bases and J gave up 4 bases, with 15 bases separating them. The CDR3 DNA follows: TGCAGTGCTAGAGATTCGAACACAGGATTCTATGGCTACACCTTC. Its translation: CSARDSNTGFYGYTF.